One and the same sample provided the 26 T cell receptor beta chains below, sequenced in a study of blood T cell repertoires in COVID-19. Assay: immunoSEQ multiplex PCR; the TCRdb copy retains only in-frame clones and omits some. The sample holds 75,000 to 80,000 clones, 88% seen once. Sequenced input: peripheral blood. The receptor set was obtained from a human donor in a cohort sampled during active COVID-19.

The V and J genes are TRBV6-6 and TRBJ2-1, with no clear D. The CDR3 is 15 residues long. V was trimmed by 4 bases and J by 0 bases, leaving 10 bases between them. The V gene's germline CDR1 is MNHNY and CDR2 SVGAGI (reference sequence). The CDR3 nucleotides read TGTGCCAGCAGTTCTACAGCTTCCTCCTACAATGAGCAGTTCTTC. It encodes CASSSTASSYNEQFF.

The chain combines TRBV6-1 with TRBJ2-3; TRBD1 matches 8 bases. Germline-derived CDR1 and CDR2 are MNHNS and SASEGT. This CDR3 has 16 amino acids. V was pared by 3 bases and J by 4 bases, with 9 bases of the junction left unmatched. The CDR3 nucleotides are TGTGCCAGCAGTGAGATAGTCAGGGGGCGGGCAGATACGCAGTATTTT. It specifies CASSEIVRGRADTQYF.

The DNA for the CDR3 is TGTGCCAGCAGCGCGCCGGGACAACAAATCTCCTACGAGCAGTACTTC. Encoded protein: CASSAPGQQISYEQYF. The chain employs TRBV5-6 and TRBJ2-7; possibly TRBD1 for D (6 bases). The CDR3 sequence is 16 residues long. CDR1 is SGHDT, CDR2 YYEEEE, per germline. V dropped 4 bases and J dropped 0 bases, with 17 bases sitting between them.

This clone appeared a single time. V and J are TRBV29-1 and TRBJ2-1; 7 bases agree with TRBD1. Looked up from germline, CDR1 is SQVTM and CDR2 is ANQGSEA. The CDR3 contains 14 residues. V was clipped by 6 bases and J by 3 bases; unmatched bases: 8. CDR3 protein: CSVIPRDSYNEQFF. The CDR3 coding sequence is TGCAGCGTCATACCCCGGGACAGCTACAATGAGCAGTTCTTC.

This clone appeared a single time. The chain employs TRBV4-1 and TRBJ2-1; 8 nucleotides agree with TRBD1. Germline V gene sequence: CDR1 MGHRA, CDR2 YSYEKL. The CDR3 covers 16 residues. After removal of 2 bases from V and 5 bases from J, the junction contained 8 bases not matched to a gene. DNA of the CDR3: TGCGCCAGCAGCCAAATCCGGGACAGGTTCGACAATGAGCAGTTCTTC. It codes for CASSQIRDRFDNEQFF.

This chain connects TRBV18 to TRBJ2-7; TRBD1 matches 9 bases. Trimming at V came to 2 bases and at J to 4 bases, leaving 9 bases not matched to a gene. Germline V gene sequence: CDR1 KGHSH, CDR2 LQKENI. This CDR3 is 16 amino acids long. The CDR3 loop is CASSPTQGAHRYEQYF. The CDR3 DNA follows: TGTGCCAGCTCACCAACACAGGGGGCGCATCGGTACGAGCAGTACTTC.

This clone has a handful of counts. The genes are TRBV27 and TRBJ2-7, with D hard to call. The V end was cut by 1 base, the J end by 0 bases, with 7 bases between. The CDR3 has 14 residues. Germline V gene lookup returns CDR1 MNHEY and CDR2 SMNVEV (reference sequence). CDR3: CASSLLAASYEQYF. The CDR3 region has the DNA TGTGCCAGCAGTTTATTGGCGGCCTCCTACGAGCAGTACTTC.

This clone has a handful of counts. This sequence joins TRBV7-8 and TRBJ1-1; possible D gene TRBD1, 6 bases. CDR1 is SGHVS and CDR2 is FQNEAQ in the germline V gene. Deletions cut 3 bases from V and 1 base from J, with 9 bases between. This CDR3 is 14 amino acids long. CDR3 DNA: TGTGCCAGCAGCTTGGGACATTCGAACACTGAAGCTTTCTTT. The encoded protein is CASSLGHSNTEAFF.

The chain recombines TRBV3-1 (or the pseudogene TRBV3-2) with TRBJ2-3, with 7 bases matching TRBD1. Germline V lookup: CDR1 LGHDT, CDR2 YNNKEL (reference sequence). V dropped 0 bases and J dropped 8; count of bases not matched to a gene: 11. The CDR3 consists of 16 residues. The CDR3 loop reads CASSQDGGQMKGTQYF. The CDR3 coding sequence is TGTGCCAGCAGCCAAGATGGGGGACAGATGAAAGGTACGCAGTATTTT.

The V gene is TRBV4-1, the J gene TRBJ2-2, with 9 bases aligning to TRBD1. The CDR3 sequence is 15 residues long. The junction had 5 bases not matched to a gene; V was cut back by 7 bases and J by 2 bases. Germline assignment: CDR1 MGHRA and CDR2 YSYEKL. The CDR3 DNA is TGCGCCAGCATCGGGACAGGGACCAACACCGGGGAGCTGTTTTTT. Its protein product is CASIGTGTNTGELFF.

The chain employs TRBV7-8 and TRBJ2-2, with TRBD2 identical over 7 bases. Unmatched junction bases numbered 7, after V lost 5 bases and J lost 1 base. Germline CDR1 SGHVS, CDR2 FQNEAQ. The CDR3 has 16 residues. The CDR3 DNA follows: TGTGCCAGCAGCCCCTGGGAGGGCCAGAACACCGGGGAGCTGTTTTTT. Protein product: CASSPWEGQNTGELFF.

This clone has more than one count but fewer than ten. The chain recombines TRBV6-1 with TRBJ1-5; 7 bases agree with TRBD1. CDR3 length equals 16 residues. The J segment lost 3 bases and the V segment lost 4 bases, leaving 9 bases of the junction unmatched. CDR1 MNHNS and CDR2 SASEGT come from the germline V gene. The CDR3 loop reads CASSGTGVLVNQPQHF. CDR3 sequence (DNA): TGTGCCAGCAGTGGTACAGGGGTTTTGGTCAATCAGCCCCAGCATTTT.

This chain connects TRBV10-3 to TRBJ2-1, with 10 nucleotides matching TRBD2. Germline trimming cut 4 bases from V and 6 bases from J; bases unmatched to any gene: 15. Germline-derived CDR1 and CDR2 are ENHRY and SYGVKD. The CDR3 runs to 18 residues. The CDR3 region has the DNA TGTGCCATCAGTGCCGGCCCGCCAGCGGGGGGGCCGGGCAATGAGCAGTTCTTC. It specifies CAISAGPPAGGPGNEQFF.

The rearrangement links TRBV21-1 to TRBJ2-1; no DNA check was done on the table's D call, TRBD2. TRBV21-1 is marked as a pseudogene. The CDR3 totals 16 residues. CDR3: CASSSGTSGSGDEQFF. Written as DNA, the CDR3 is TGTGCCAGCAGCTCCGGGACTAGCGGGAGTGGGGATGAGCAGTTCTTC.

The chain uses TRBV5-4 and TRBJ2-5, with TRBD2 identical over 8 bases. The length of the CDR3 is 15 residues. V was pared by 4 bases and J by 2 bases, with 7 bases of the junction left unmatched. Per the germline V gene, CDR1 is SGHNT and CDR2 is YYREEE (reference sequence). For the CDR3, the DNA is TGTGCCAGCAGCCTTAGCGGGATTAAACAAGAGACCCAGTACTTC. Translated: CASSLSGIKQETQYF.

The rearrangement uses TRBV18 and TRBJ2-7, with 11 bases fitting TRBD1. Germline CDR1 reads KGHSH; CDR2 reads LQKENI. Trimming at V came to 4 bases and at J to 4 bases, leaving 9 bases not matched to a gene. CDR3 length equals 16 residues. DNA for the CDR3: TGTGCCAGCTCACTATCCGGGACAGGGGGGCAATACGAGCAGTACTTC. Protein sequence: CASSLSGTGGQYEQYF.

The CDR3 protein is CTSSPLPGDFTDTQYF. For the CDR3, the DNA is TGCACCAGCAGCCCCCTCCCGGGAGACTTCACAGATACGCAGTATTTT. The gene calls are TRBV1 and TRBJ2-3; the listed D gene, TRBD2, was not tested against the DNA. TRBV1 is a pseudogene locus. The CDR3 has 16 residues.

The chain recombines TRBV28 with TRBJ1-2, with D unclear. V lost 6 bases and J 11 bases, leaving 16 bases between the germline ends. CDR1 and CDR2 (germline): MDHEN, SYDVKM. The CDR3 spans 12 residues. DNA for the CDR3: TGTGCCAGCAGCACATCAGGAACAATTTACACCTTC. Its protein product is CASSTSGTIYTF.

V and J are TRBV13 and TRBJ1-6, with 9 bases aligning to TRBD1. Germline assignment: CDR1 PRHDT and CDR2 FYEKMQ (reference sequence). CDR3 length: 19 amino acids. V trimming: 4 bases; J trimming: 3 bases; junction bases outside the gene matches: 13. CDR3 bases: TGTGCCAGCAGCTCCCTGGCCCCGGGGACAGGGCGCTATAATTCACCCCTCCACTTT. This codes for CASSSLAPGTGRYNSPLHF.

The chain joins TRBV3-1 (or the pseudogene TRBV3-2) to TRBJ1-1; no firm D call. The CDR3 is made up of 14 amino acids. The germline V and J ends were trimmed by 3 bases and 2 bases, with 10 bases remaining between them. Germline V CDR1 and CDR2: LGHDT, YNNKEL (reference sequence). CDR3 nucleotide sequence: TGTGCCAGCAGCCACACTACCCGAAACACTGAAGCTTTCTTT. This codes for CASSHTTRNTEAFF.

The V gene is TRBV12-3 or TRBV12-4, the J gene TRBJ2-3, with a tentative D call TRBD2 (5 bases). The CDR3 has 13 residues. Between the trimmed V and J ends, which lost 1 base and 6 bases, there was a span of 8 bases. CDR3 amino acids: CASSLDSGDTQYF. CDR3 sequence (DNA): TGTGCCAGCAGTTTAGATTCGGGGGATACGCAGTATTTT.

This chain uses TRBV29-1 with TRBJ2-2; 7 bases are a match to TRBD2. Germline lookup yields CDR1 SQVTM and CDR2 ANQGSEA. There are 12 residues in the CDR3. V gave up 7 bases and J gave up 7 bases; unmatched junction bases: 6. The DNA of the CDR3 is TGCAGCGCCGGACTAGGGAGCGGGGAGCTGTTTTTT. Encoded protein: CSAGLGSGELFF.

The chain recombines TRBV6-5 with TRBJ2-1; TRBD2 aligns across 8 bases. The V gene's germline CDR1 is MNHEY and CDR2 SVGAGI. V dropped 4 bases and J dropped 0; count of bases not matched to a gene: 2. The CDR3 contains 15 residues. DNA of the CDR3: TGTGCCAGCAGTTCACTAGCGGTCTCCTACAATGAGCAGTTCTTC. The encoded protein is CASSSLAVSYNEQFF.

This chain uses TRBV10-1 with TRBJ1-1; D may be TRBD1 (5 bases). The CDR3 contains 15 residues. In germline, CDR1 is WNHNN, CDR2 SYGVQD (reference sequence). Trimming took 6 bases from V and 1 from J, leaving 15 bases between them. Written as DNA, the CDR3 is TGCGCCAGCAGCGATAAAGGACAACGGAACACTGAAGCTTTCTTT. It is translated as CASSDKGQRNTEAFF.

CDR3 bases: TGTGCCAGCTCCCTCAACCCAGGTTTTGGGTACGAGCAGTACTTC. It codes for CASSLNPGFGYEQYF. The chain joins TRBV18 to TRBJ2-7; D ambiguous. V was shortened by 6 bases and J by 4 bases, with 19 bases between the two germline ends. The CDR3 loop spans 15 amino acids. Per the germline V gene, CDR1 is KGHSH and CDR2 is LQKENI.

This chain connects TRBV19 to TRBJ2-7; 8 bases line up with TRBD1. The germline CDR1 and CDR2 sequences are LNHDA and SQIVND (reference sequence). The CDR3 is 15 amino acids. The junction had 8 bases not matched to a gene; V was cut back by 4 bases and J by 3 bases. The CDR3 sequence: CASSNGAGGVYEQYF. CDR3 in DNA: TGTGCCAGTAGTAATGGGGCAGGGGGCGTCTACGAGCAGTACTTC.